The 21 T cell receptor beta chains below were found in one sample sequenced in a study of cytomegalovirus exposure and HLA in healthy donors. Primers included in the PCR were 60 Vbeta and 13 Jbeta primers. Produced via immunoSEQ multiplex PCR; TCRdb's table is partial and in-frame only. The repertoire holds approximately 130,000 clones, with around 77% as singletons. The sequenced material came from PBMCs. These receptors all stem from a man in his forties or fifties in good health and CMV-seronegative.

The CDR3 is CASSIGDRDIATEAFF. For the CDR3, the DNA is TGTGCCAGTAGTATAGGCGACAGGGACATAGCCACTGAAGCTTTCTTT. The chain uses TRBV19 and TRBJ1-1; 7 nucleotides agree with TRBD1. With 1 base clipped from V and 4 bases from J, the junction kept 9 bases outside the gene matches. The CDR3 is made up of 16 amino acids. Germline lookup yields CDR1 LNHDA and CDR2 SQIVND (reference sequence).

This clone was observed a single time. The CDR3 loop is CASSKTRDISDTEAFF. DNA of the CDR3: TGTGCCAGCAGTAAAACCCGGGACATCTCAGACACTGAAGCTTTCTTT. The chain combines TRBV2 with TRBJ1-1; tentative D call: TRBD1 (6 bases). Trimming removed 5 bases at V and 3 bases at J, with 19 bases between. Germline CDR1 and CDR2: SNHLY and FYNNEI. The CDR3 runs 16 residues.

The chain couples TRBV11-2 to TRBJ2-5; 9 positions agree with TRBD1. The germline CDR1 and CDR2 sequences are SGHAT and FQNNGV. The CDR3 length is 17 residues. Trimming removed 2 bases from V and 0 bases from J; junction bases left unmatched: 7. For the CDR3, the DNA is TGTGCCAGCAGCTTACTCGGACAGGGGTTGTACCAAGAGACCCAGTACTTC. It yields the protein CASSLLGQGLYQETQYF.

This clone was detected once. This sequence joins TRBV18 and TRBJ1-4, with D perhaps matching TRBD1 (6 bases). V lost 4 bases and J 7 bases, leaving 7 bases between the germline ends. CDR1 and CDR2 (germline): KGHSH, LQKENI. There are 12 residues in the CDR3. The CDR3 loop reads CASSRGGEKLFF. The CDR3 region has the DNA TGTGCCAGCTCACGAGGGGGTGAAAAACTGTTTTTT.

This rearrangement joins TRBV28 to TRBJ1-5; 9 bases align to TRBD1. Looked up from germline, CDR1 is MDHEN and CDR2 is SYDVKM. The CDR3 is made up of 18 amino acids. The V and J ends lost 3 bases and 5 bases, in that order; junction bases with no gene match: 14. The CDR3 nucleotides read TGTGCCAGCAGTTTGGAGGTGGCGGGACAGGGAATCTATCAGCCCCAGCATTTT. Its protein is CASSLEVAGQGIYQPQHF. The full variable domain, completed using reference TRBV28 and TRBJ1-5, is DVKVTQSSRYLVKRTGEKVFLECVQDMDHENMFWYRQDPGLGLRLIYFSYDVKMKEKGDIPEGYSVSREKKERFSLILESASTNQTSMYLCASSLEVAGQGIYQPQHFGDGTRLSIL.

This clone was counted once. The chain joins TRBV5-1 to TRBJ2-3, with a possible D match to TRBD2 (6 bases). The CDR3 totals 14 residues. V was shortened by 2 bases and J by 3 bases, with 10 bases between the two germline ends. The germline CDR1 and CDR2 sequences are SGHRS and YFSETQ. CDR3 coding DNA: TGCGCCAGCAGCTTTAGCGGATTTACAGATACGCAGTATTTT. Protein sequence: CASSFSGFTDTQYF.

V gene TRBV5-1 combines with J gene TRBJ1-1; D is unresolved. V dropped 0 bases and J dropped 1 base, with 13 bases sitting between them. The germline V gene has CDR1 SGHRS and CDR2 YFSETQ. The CDR3 consists of 16 residues. The DNA for the CDR3 is TGCGCCAGCAGCTTGGCCCTGGAGGGCCCGAACACTGAAGCTTTCTTT. Encoded protein: CASSLALEGPNTEAFF.

This sequence joins TRBV7-9 and TRBJ1-1; D not resolved. Germline V gene data show CDR1 as SEHNR and CDR2 as FQNEAQ (reference sequence). Trimming removed 1 base from V and 1 base from J, with 10 bases in between. The length of the CDR3 is 15 residues. The CDR3 here is CASSLDAGRNTEAFF. The CDR3 DNA reads TGTGCCAGCAGCTTAGACGCAGGAAGGAACACTGAAGCTTTCTTT.

The J gene is TRBJ2-6, the V gene TRBV18; possibly TRBD1 for D (6 bases). V lost 6 bases to trimming and J lost 2 bases, with 11 bases between them. The length of the CDR3 is 15 residues. Per the germline V gene, CDR1 is KGHSH and CDR2 is LQKENI. The CDR3 coding sequence is TGTGCCAGCTCTCTGGACAGTACTGGGGCCAACGTCCTGACTTTC. It translates to CASSLDSTGANVLTF.

In its sample, this clone was seen a few times. The chain carries TRBV6-5 and TRBJ2-5, with 12 bases identical to TRBD2. In germline, CDR1 is MNHEY, CDR2 SVGAGI. The CDR3 sequence is 15 residues long. The trim removed 2 bases at V and 7 bases at J, leaving 5 bases unmatched. The DNA for the CDR3 is TGTGCCAGCAGTTACCCGACTAGCGGGAGCGGGACCCAGTACTTC. The encoded protein is CASSYPTSGSGTQYF.

The chain is built from TRBV18 and TRBJ2-7, with TRBD1 identical over 9 bases. The CDR3 has 13 amino acids. After removal of 8 bases from V and 7 bases from J, the junction contained 9 bases not matched to a gene. Germline values: CDR1 KGHSH, CDR2 LQKENI. The CDR3 sequence is CASGGQGGNEQYF. DNA of the CDR3: TGTGCCAGCGGGGGACAGGGCGGTAATGAGCAGTACTTC.

This chain joins TRBV6-5 and TRBJ2-2; tentatively, D is TRBD1 (5 bases). Trimming left V 2 bases short and J 6 bases short, with 7 bases between. This CDR3 comprises 13 residues. Germline-derived CDR1 and CDR2 are MNHEY and SVGAGI. This chain's CDR3 is CASSYRGAGELFF. CDR3 DNA: TGTGCCAGCAGTTACAGGGGTGCCGGGGAGCTGTTTTTT.

The V and J genes are TRBV7-9 and TRBJ2-7; 9 bases are shared with TRBD1. The J segment lost 4 bases and the V segment lost 3 bases, leaving 4 bases of the junction unmatched. CDR1 is SEHNR and CDR2 is FQNEAQ in the germline V gene (reference sequence). The CDR3 length is 14 residues. In DNA, the CDR3 is TGTGCCAGCAGCTTTGGGACAGGGCTATACGAGCAGTACTTC. It specifies CASSFGTGLYEQYF.

V gene TRBV5-6 combines with J gene TRBJ2-7, with 9 bases matching TRBD1. The CDR3 consists of 15 residues. Germline V gene data show CDR1 as SGHDT and CDR2 as YYEEEE. The V gene end was trimmed by 0 bases and the J gene end by 3 bases; junction bases not matched to a gene: 4. CDR3: CASSLGTGVNYEQYF. In DNA, the CDR3 is TGTGCCAGCAGCTTGGGGACAGGGGTCAACTACGAGCAGTACTTC.

The rearrangement joins TRBV4-3 to TRBJ2-1; perhaps TRBD2 as D (6 bases). The length of the CDR3 is 18 residues. Per the germline V gene, CDR1 is LGHNA and CDR2 is YSLEER. V lost 4 bases and J 2 bases, leaving 21 bases between the germline ends. The CDR3, as DNA: TGCGCCAGCAGCCGGACACGGGACTCCAAGACGACCTACAATGAGCAGTTCTTC. It specifies CASSRTRDSKTTYNEQFF.

The chain links TRBV5-1 to TRBJ2-3; weak D call: TRBD1 (5 bases). The CDR3 covers 14 residues. V was clipped by 0 bases and J by 3 bases, with 8 bases between them. Germline values: CDR1 SGHRS, CDR2 YFSETQ. This CDR3 reads CASSLAQGTDTQYF. CDR3 DNA sequence: TGCGCCAGCAGCTTGGCCCAGGGTACAGATACGCAGTATTTT.

The table lists this clone with a few counts. The chain has TRBV7-8 and TRBJ2-2, with TRBD2 as a possible D gene (5 bases). Germline V gives CDR1 SGHVS, CDR2 FQNEAQ. This CDR3 has 15 residues. The V gene lost 3 bases and the J gene lost 5 bases, with 13 bases spanning the gap. In DNA, the CDR3 is TGTGCCAGCAGCTTGGTCACTAGAAGGACCGGGGAGCTGTTTTTT. Its protein product is CASSLVTRRTGELFF.

As to this clone: One end of the junction fails to match germline, which may point to a read error. V gene TRBV7-7 combines with J gene TRBJ2-1; D is perhaps TRBD1 (5 bases). Germline CDR1 and CDR2: SSHAT and FNYEAQ (reference sequence). This CDR3 contains 13 residues. CDR3 in DNA: TGTGCTAGCAGCTCAGGGATCCACAATGAGCAGTTCTTC. Its protein is CASSSGIHNEQFF.

The chain combines TRBV19 with TRBJ2-2; 9 nucleotides line up with TRBD1. The junction had 1 base not matched to a gene; V was cut back by 6 bases and J by 5 bases. The CDR3 runs 13 residues. Germline V gene lookup returns CDR1 LNHDA and CDR2 SQIVND (reference sequence). In DNA, the CDR3 is TGTGCCAGTAGGGGGACAGGGACCGGGGAGCTGTTTTTT. Encoded protein: CASRGTGTGELFF. Supplemented by reference TRBV19 and TRBJ2-2, the full variable domain reads DGGITQSPKYLFRKEGQNVTLSCEQNLNHDAMYWYRQDPGQGLRLIYYSQIVNDFQKGDIAEGYSVSREKKESFPLTVTSAQKNPTAFYLCASRGTGTGELFFGEGSRLTVL.

The chain links TRBV28 to TRBJ2-7, with 7 positions matching TRBD1. Germline CDR1 and CDR2: MDHEN and SYDVKM. V dropped 1 base and J dropped 3; count of bases not matched to a gene: 3. This CDR3 contains 14 residues. In DNA, the CDR3 is TGTGCCAGCAGTTTATTGGGACAGAACTACGAGCAGTACTTC. Translating gives CASSLLGQNYEQYF.

The genes are TRBV6-1 and TRBJ1-1; D unclear. Trimming stripped 2 bases from V and 0 bases from J, with 7 bases between. Germline V gene data show CDR1 as MNHNS and CDR2 as SASEGT. CDR3 length: 14 residues. For the CDR3, the DNA is TGTGCCAGCAGTGAACAGACAATGAACACTGAAGCTTTCTTT. Translation: CASSEQTMNTEAFF.